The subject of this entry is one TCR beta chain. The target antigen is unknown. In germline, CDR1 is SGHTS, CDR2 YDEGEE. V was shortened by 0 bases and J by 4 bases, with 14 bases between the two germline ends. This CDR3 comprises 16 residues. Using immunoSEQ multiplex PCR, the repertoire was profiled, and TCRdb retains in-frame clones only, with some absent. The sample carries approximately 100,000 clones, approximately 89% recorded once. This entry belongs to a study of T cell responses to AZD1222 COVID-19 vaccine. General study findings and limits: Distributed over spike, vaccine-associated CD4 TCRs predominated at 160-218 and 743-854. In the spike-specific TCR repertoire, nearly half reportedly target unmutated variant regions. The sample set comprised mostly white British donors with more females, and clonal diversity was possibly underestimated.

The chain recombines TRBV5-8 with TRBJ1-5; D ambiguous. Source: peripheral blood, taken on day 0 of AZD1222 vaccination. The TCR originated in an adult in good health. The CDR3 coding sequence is TGTGCCAGCAGCTTGGGGGTGGGTTGGGAAAATCAGCCCCAGCATTTT. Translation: CASSLGVGWENQPQHF.